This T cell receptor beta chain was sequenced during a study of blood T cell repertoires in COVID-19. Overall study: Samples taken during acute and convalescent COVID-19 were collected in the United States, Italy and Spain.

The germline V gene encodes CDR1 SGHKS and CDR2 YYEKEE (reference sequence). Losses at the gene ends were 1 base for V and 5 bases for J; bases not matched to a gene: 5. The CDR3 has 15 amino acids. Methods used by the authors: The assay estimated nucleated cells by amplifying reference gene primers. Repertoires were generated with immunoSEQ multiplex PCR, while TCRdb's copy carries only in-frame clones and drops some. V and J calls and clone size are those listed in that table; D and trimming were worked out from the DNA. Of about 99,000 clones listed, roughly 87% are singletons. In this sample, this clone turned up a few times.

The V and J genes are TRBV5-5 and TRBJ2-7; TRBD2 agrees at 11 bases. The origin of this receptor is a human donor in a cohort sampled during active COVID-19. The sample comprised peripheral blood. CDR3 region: CASSLLAGGPNEQYF. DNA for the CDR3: TGTGCCAGCAGCTTGTTAGCGGGAGGGCCCAACGAGCAGTACTTC.